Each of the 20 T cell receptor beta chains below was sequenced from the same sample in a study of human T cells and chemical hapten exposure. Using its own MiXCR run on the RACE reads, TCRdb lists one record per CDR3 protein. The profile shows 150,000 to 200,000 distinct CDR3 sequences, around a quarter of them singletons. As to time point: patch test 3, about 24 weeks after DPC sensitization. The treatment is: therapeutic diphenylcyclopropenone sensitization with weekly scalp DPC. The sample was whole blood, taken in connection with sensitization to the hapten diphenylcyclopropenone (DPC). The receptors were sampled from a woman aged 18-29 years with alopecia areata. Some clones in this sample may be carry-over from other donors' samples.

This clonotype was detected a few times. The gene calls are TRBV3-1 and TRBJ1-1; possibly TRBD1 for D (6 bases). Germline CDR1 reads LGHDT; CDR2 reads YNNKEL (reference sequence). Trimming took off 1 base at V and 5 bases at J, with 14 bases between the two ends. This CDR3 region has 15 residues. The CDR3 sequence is CASSQGYREKTEAFF. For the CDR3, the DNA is TGTGCCAGCAGCCAAGGCTACAGGGAAAAGACTGAAGCTTTCTTT.

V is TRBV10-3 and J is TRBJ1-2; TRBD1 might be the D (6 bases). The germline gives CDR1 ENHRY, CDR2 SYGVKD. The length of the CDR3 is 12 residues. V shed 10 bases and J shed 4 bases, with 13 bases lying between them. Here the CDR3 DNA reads TGTGCCACGCGCGGGGGGGCCTATGGCTACACCTTC. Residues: CATRGGAYGYTF.

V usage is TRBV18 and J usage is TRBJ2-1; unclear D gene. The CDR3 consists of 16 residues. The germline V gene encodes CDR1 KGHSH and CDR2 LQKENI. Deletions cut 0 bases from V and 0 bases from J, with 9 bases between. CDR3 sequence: CASSPPQVSSYNEQFF. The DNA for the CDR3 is TGTGCCAGCTCACCACCTCAGGTGAGCTCCTACAATGAGCAGTTCTTC.

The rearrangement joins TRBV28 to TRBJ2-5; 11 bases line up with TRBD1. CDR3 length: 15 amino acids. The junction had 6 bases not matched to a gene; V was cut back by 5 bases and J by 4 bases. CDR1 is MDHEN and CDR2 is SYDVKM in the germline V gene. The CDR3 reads CASSPAGTGGETQYF. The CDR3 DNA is TGTGCCAGCAGTCCCGCCGGGACAGGGGGAGAGACCCAGTACTTC.

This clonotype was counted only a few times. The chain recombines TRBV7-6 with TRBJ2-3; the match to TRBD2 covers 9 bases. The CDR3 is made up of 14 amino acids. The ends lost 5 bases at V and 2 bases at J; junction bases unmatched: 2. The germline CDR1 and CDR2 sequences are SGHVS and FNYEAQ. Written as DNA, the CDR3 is TGTGCCAGCAGCCCTAGCGGGGACACAGATACGCAGTATTTT. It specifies CASSPSGDTDTQYF.

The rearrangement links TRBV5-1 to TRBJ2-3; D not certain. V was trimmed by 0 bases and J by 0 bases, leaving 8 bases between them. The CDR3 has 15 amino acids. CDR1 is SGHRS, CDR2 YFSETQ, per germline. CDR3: CASSLESGSTDTQYF. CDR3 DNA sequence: TGCGCCAGCAGCTTGGAATCAGGAAGCACAGATACGCAGTATTTT.

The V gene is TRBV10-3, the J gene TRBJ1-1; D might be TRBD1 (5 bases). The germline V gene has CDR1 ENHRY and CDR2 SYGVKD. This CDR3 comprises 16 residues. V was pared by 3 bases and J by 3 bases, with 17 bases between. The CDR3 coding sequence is TGTGCCATCAGTGAAGGGGTTGGCAGGGTGGACACTGAAGCTTTCTTT. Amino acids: CAISEGVGRVDTEAFF.

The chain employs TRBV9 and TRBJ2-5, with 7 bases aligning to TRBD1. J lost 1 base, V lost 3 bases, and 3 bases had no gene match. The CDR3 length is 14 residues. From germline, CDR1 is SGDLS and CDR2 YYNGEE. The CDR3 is CASSGRDSQETQYF. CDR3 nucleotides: TGTGCCAGCAGCGGCCGGGACAGCCAAGAGACCCAGTACTTC.

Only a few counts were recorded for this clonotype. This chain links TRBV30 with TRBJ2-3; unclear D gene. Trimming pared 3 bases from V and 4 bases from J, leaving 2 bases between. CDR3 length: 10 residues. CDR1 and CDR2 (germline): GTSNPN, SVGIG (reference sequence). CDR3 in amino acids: CAWRPDTQYF. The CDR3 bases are TGTGCCTGGAGGCCAGATACGCAGTATTTT. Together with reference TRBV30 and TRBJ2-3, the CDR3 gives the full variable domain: SQTIHQWPATLVQPVGSPLSLECTVEGTSNPNLYWYRQAAGRGLQLLFYSVGIGQISSEVPQNLSASRPQDRQFILSSKKLLLSDSGFYLCAWRPDTQYFGPGTRLTVL.

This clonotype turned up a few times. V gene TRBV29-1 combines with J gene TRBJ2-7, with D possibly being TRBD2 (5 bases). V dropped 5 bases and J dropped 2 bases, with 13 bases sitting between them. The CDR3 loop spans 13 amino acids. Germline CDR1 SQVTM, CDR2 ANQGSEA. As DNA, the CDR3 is TGCAGCGTTTCTGTCAGCGGAGCCTACGAGCAGTACTTC. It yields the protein CSVSVSGAYEQYF.

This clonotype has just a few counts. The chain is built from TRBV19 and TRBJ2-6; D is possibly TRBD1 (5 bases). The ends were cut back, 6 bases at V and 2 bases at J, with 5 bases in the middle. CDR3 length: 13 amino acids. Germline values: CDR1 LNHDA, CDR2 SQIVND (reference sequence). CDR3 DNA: TGTGCCAGTAGAGGGGCTGGGGCCAACGTCCTGACTTTC. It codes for CASRGAGANVLTF.

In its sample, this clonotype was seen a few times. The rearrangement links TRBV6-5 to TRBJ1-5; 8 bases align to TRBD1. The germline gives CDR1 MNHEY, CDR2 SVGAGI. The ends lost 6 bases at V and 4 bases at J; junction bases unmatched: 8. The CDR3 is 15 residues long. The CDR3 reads CASRLGQGGNQPQHF. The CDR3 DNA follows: TGTGCCAGCAGACTCGGACAGGGTGGTAATCAGCCCCAGCATTTT.

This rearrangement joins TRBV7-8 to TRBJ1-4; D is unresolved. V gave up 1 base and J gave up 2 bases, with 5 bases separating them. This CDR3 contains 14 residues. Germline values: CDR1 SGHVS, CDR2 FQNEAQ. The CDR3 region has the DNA TGTGCCAGCAGCTTAGACGGGACTAATGAAAAACTGTTTTTT. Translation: CASSLDGTNEKLFF.

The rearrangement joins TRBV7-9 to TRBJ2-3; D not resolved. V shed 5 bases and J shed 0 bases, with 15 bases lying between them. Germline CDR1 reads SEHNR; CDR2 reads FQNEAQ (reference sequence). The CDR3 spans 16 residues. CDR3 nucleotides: TGTGCCAGCAGCCTAGTGGCGACGATAAGCACAGATACGCAGTATTTT. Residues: CASSLVATISTDTQYF.

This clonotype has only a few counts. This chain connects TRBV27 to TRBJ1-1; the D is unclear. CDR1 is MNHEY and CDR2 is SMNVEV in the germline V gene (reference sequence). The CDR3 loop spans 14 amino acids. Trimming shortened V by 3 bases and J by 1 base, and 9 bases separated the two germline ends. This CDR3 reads CASSFATANTEAFF. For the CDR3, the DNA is TGTGCCAGCAGTTTCGCAACAGCGAACACTGAAGCTTTCTTT.

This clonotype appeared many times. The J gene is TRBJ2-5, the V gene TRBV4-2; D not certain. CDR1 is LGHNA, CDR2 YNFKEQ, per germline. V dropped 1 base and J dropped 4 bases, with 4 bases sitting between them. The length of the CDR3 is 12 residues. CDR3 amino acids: CASSQGGETQYF. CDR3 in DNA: TGTGCCAGCAGCCAAGGGGGAGAGACCCAGTACTTC.

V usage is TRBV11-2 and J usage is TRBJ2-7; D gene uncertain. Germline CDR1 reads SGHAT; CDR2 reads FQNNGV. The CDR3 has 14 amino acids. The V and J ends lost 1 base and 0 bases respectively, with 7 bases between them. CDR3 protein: CASSLGTDSYEQYF. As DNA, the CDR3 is TGTGCCAGCAGCTTAGGAACGGACTCCTACGAGCAGTACTTC.

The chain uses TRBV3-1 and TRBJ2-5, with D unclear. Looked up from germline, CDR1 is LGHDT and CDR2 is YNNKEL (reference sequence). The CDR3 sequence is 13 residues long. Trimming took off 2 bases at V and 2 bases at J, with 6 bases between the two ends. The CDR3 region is CASSQNVQETQYF. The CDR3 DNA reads TGTGCCAGCAGCCAAAACGTACAAGAGACCCAGTACTTC.

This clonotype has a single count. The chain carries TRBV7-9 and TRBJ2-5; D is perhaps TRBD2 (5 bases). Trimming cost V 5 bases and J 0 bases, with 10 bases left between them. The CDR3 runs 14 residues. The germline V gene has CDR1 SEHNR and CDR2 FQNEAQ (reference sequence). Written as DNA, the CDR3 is TGTGCCAGCAGCCCCCAGCGGTACCAAGAGACCCAGTACTTC. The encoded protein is CASSPQRYQETQYF.

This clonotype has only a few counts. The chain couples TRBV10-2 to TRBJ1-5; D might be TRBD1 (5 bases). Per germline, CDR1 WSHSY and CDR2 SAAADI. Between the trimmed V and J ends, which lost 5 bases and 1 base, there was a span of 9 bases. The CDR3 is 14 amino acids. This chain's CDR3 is CASSQGGSNQPQHF. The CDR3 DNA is TGCGCCAGCAGTCAGGGAGGGAGCAATCAGCCCCAGCATTTT.